The 27 T cell receptor beta chains below all came from one sample that was sequenced in a study of T-cell reconstitution after alpha-beta-depleted transplantation in children. Unique molecular identifiers tagged the TCRbeta library. TCRdb redid the calling of the PCR reads with MiXCR, one entry per CDR3 protein. The sample holds 500,000 to 750,000 distinct CDR3 sequences, around 27% seen once. The specimen comprised PBMCs, sampled before TCRalphabeta/CD19-depleted stem cell transplant. These TCRs come from a boy younger than two with Wiskott-Aldrich syndrome, due to receive a stem cell transplant.

The rearrangement joins TRBV3-1 to TRBJ2-5, with D uncertain. Germline V gene data show CDR1 as LGHDT and CDR2 as YNNKEL (reference sequence). V lost 2 bases to trimming and J lost 3 bases, with 10 bases between them. CDR3 length: 14 residues. DNA of the CDR3: TGTGCCAGCAGCCAACAGGCTGGGAAAGAGACCCAGTACTTC. Translating it yields CASSQQAGKETQYF.

The chain recombines TRBV5-1 with TRBJ2-7; 12 nucleotides align to TRBD2. The CDR3 contains 15 residues. The ends lost 4 bases at V and 7 bases at J; junction bases unmatched: 9. Looked up from germline, CDR1 is SGHRS and CDR2 is YFSETQ. The CDR3 loop reads CASSPSSGRAFEQYF. CDR3 nucleotides: TGCGCCAGCAGCCCCTCTAGCGGGAGGGCTTTTGAGCAGTACTTC. Variable domain in full (rest from reference TRBV5-1 and TRBJ2-7): KAGVTQTPRYLIKTRGQQVTLSCSPISGHRSVSWYQQTPGQGLQFLFEYFSETQRNKGNFPGRFSGRQFSNSRSEMNVSTLELGDSALYLCASSPSSGRAFEQYFGPGTRLTVT.

This clonotype was picked up a small number of times. This rearrangement joins TRBV10-2 to TRBJ2-4; maybe TRBD1 (6 bases). The CDR3 totals 16 residues. Germline lookup yields CDR1 WSHSY and CDR2 SAAADI. The V end lost 3 bases, the J end lost 4 bases, and 16 bases lay between the germline ends. The CDR3 DNA is TGCGCCAGCAGTGAATCCAACGCCAGGGGAAAAAACATTCAGTACTTC. It yields the protein CASSESNARGKNIQYF.

This clonotype was detected only a few times. The chain has TRBV7-9 and TRBJ2-1; TRBD2 matches 10 bases. J lost 4 bases, V lost 4 bases, and 10 bases had no gene match. The CDR3 length is 17 residues. CDR1 and CDR2 (germline): SEHNR, FQNEAQ (reference sequence). The CDR3 DNA is TGTGCCAGCAGCTCCAATCCGACTAGCGGGTTTTACAATGAGCAGTTCTTC. It encodes CASSSNPTSGFYNEQFF.

This clonotype appeared a few times. The J gene is TRBJ2-7, the V gene TRBV7-9, with 10 bases identical to TRBD1. Germline V CDR1 and CDR2: SEHNR, FQNEAQ (reference sequence). Losses at the gene ends were 6 bases for V and 2 bases for J; bases not matched to a gene: 7. This CDR3 is 15 amino acids long. CDR3 loop: CASSLTGTGAYEQYF. DNA of the CDR3: TGTGCCAGCAGTCTAACCGGGACAGGGGCCTACGAGCAGTACTTC.

J is TRBJ2-1 and V is TRBV20-1; TRBD2 agrees at 11 bases. The length of the CDR3 is 16 residues. With 5 bases clipped from V and 4 bases from J, the junction kept 10 bases outside the gene matches. Germline CDR1 and CDR2: DFQATT and SNEGSKA (reference sequence). CDR3 in amino acids: CSAPGTSGRRYNEQFF. The DNA of the CDR3 is TGCAGTGCTCCAGGAACTAGCGGGAGAAGGTACAATGAGCAGTTCTTC.

The chain employs TRBV11-2 and TRBJ2-5, with 12 bases lining up with TRBD2. J was trimmed by 2 bases and V by 5 bases; bases with no gene match: 15. This CDR3 is built from 19 residues. The germline CDR1 and CDR2 sequences are SGHAT and FQNNGV. CDR3 in DNA: TGTGCCAGCAGCCCCACTCTGCTAGCGGGAGGGGGATCTCAAGAGACCCAGTACTTC. Its protein product is CASSPTLLAGGGSQETQYF.

This clonotype was detected only a few times. The V gene is TRBV9, the J gene TRBJ2-2, with D unresolved. Germline CDR1 and CDR2: SGDLS and YYNGEE. V lost 4 bases and J 2 bases, leaving 15 bases between the germline ends. The CDR3 runs to 16 residues. CDR3 nucleotide sequence: TGTGCCAGCAGCCTCCTGGGCAGAGTCAACACCGGGGAGCTGTTTTTT. The encoded protein is CASSLLGRVNTGELFF.

The V and J genes are TRBV28 and TRBJ1-3, with D possibly matching TRBD1 (6 bases). The CDR3 length is 17 residues. V lost 3 bases and J 2 bases, leaving 17 bases between the germline ends. CDR1 and CDR2 from the germline V gene are MDHEN and SYDVKM. This CDR3 reads CASSLAGRRGPGNTIYF. In DNA form, the CDR3 reads TGTGCCAGCAGTTTGGCTGGGCGCAGGGGACCTGGAAACACCATATATTTT.

The table lists this clonotype with a few counts. The chain couples TRBV6-1 to TRBJ1-1, with 8 bases that match TRBD1. This CDR3 has 13 residues. Losses at the gene ends were 6 bases for V and 4 bases for J; bases not matched to a gene: 4. Looked up from germline, CDR1 is MNHNS and CDR2 is SASEGT. The CDR3 here is CASRRTGSTEAFF. The DNA for the CDR3 is TGTGCCAGCAGGAGGACAGGGAGCACTGAAGCTTTCTTT.

The chain couples TRBV7-3 to TRBJ2-1; 9 nucleotides align to TRBD2. From germline, CDR1 is SGHTA and CDR2 FQGTGA. The CDR3 length is 15 residues. The V gene end was trimmed by 5 bases and the J gene end by 9 bases; junction bases not matched to a gene: 11. The CDR3 region has the DNA TGTGCCAGCAGCCCGCTAGCGGGGCTACGGGTTGAGCAGTTCTTC. It is translated as CASSPLAGLRVEQFF.

The chain couples TRBV7-9 to TRBJ2-2; 8 nucleotides match TRBD2. The CDR3 length is 16 residues. CDR1 is SEHNR, CDR2 FQNEAQ, per germline (reference sequence). V lost 5 bases, J lost 1 base, and 6 bases stayed unmatched. The CDR3 nucleotides are TGTGCCAGCAGCAACCGACTAGCGAGGAACACCGGGGAGCTGTTTTTT. Its translation is CASSNRLARNTGELFF.

The table lists this clonotype with a few counts. The chain links TRBV7-9 to TRBJ2-1; TRBD2 agrees at 11 bases. The CDR3 contains 13 residues. Trimming took 5 bases from V and 11 from J; bases not matched to a gene: 5. Germline V gene data show CDR1 as SEHNR and CDR2 as FQNEAQ (reference sequence). The CDR3 DNA reads as TGTGCCAGCAGCCCCAGACTAGCGGGGAAGCAGTTCTTC. Amino acids: CASSPRLAGKQFF. Based on the CDR3 plus reference TRBV7-9 and TRBJ2-1, the full variable domain is DTGVSQNPRHKITKRGQNVTFRCDPISEHNRLYWYRQTLGQGPEFLTYFQNEAQLEKSRLLSDRFSAERPKGSFSTLEIQRTEQGDSAMYLCASSPRLAGKQFFGPGTRLTVL.

This rearrangement joins TRBV5-6 to TRBJ1-2, with D perhaps matching TRBD1 (5 bases). The CDR3 covers 14 residues. Germline lookup yields CDR1 SGHDT and CDR2 YYEEEE. V was clipped by 1 base and J by 6 bases, with 13 bases between them. Written as DNA, the CDR3 is TGTGCCAGCAGCTTGTCAGGGCTCGGCGATGGCTACACCTTC. Translation: CASSLSGLGDGYTF.

This clonotype showed up just a few times. The genes are TRBV12-3 or TRBV12-4 and TRBJ2-4, with TRBD1 matching over 7 bases. CDR3 length: 15 residues. V lost 4 bases and J lost 5; bases outside the gene matches: 8. The CDR3 DNA is TGTGCCAGCAGTTCCTACCCGGGGACAGAAAACATTCAGTACTTC. Translated: CASSSYPGTENIQYF.

The V and J genes are TRBV2 and TRBJ1-2; D is perhaps TRBD1 (5 bases). Trimming took off 10 bases at V and 0 bases at J, with 9 bases between the two ends. The CDR3 totals 12 residues. Germline values: CDR1 SNHLY, CDR2 FYNNEI. CDR3 DNA sequence: TGTGCCAACGGGGGGACTAACTATGGCTACACCTTC. Translated, it gives CANGGTNYGYTF. The full variable domain, its missing parts supplied by reference TRBV2 and TRBJ1-2, is EPEVTQTPSHQVTQMGQEVILRCVPISNHLYFYWYRQILGQKVEFLVSFYNNEISEKSEIFDDQFSVERPDGSNFTLKIRSTKLEDSAMYFCANGGTNYGYTFGSGTRLTVV.

This clonotype occurred a few times. This rearrangement joins TRBV5-4 to TRBJ2-3; no definite D call. V was clipped by 1 base and J by 2 bases, with 11 bases between them. Germline-derived CDR1 and CDR2 are SGHNT and YYREEE (reference sequence). The CDR3 sequence is 15 residues long. CDR3 DNA sequence: TGTGCCAGCAGCTTGTTTTCAGGCACCACAGATACGCAGTATTTT. Translating it yields CASSLFSGTTDTQYF.

This clonotype was seen more than once but under ten times. V and J are TRBV7-9 and TRBJ1-4; D ambiguous. The CDR3 consists of 14 residues. Germline assignment: CDR1 SEHNR and CDR2 FQNEAQ (reference sequence). The V gene lost 5 bases and the J gene lost 8 bases, with 15 bases spanning the gap. This CDR3 reads CASSDTSGNEKLFF. The DNA of the CDR3 is TGTGCCAGCAGCGACACGAGCGGGAACGAAAAACTGTTTTTT. Full variable domain (outside the CDR3, taken from reference TRBV7-9 and TRBJ1-4): DTGVSQNPRHKITKRGQNVTFRCDPISEHNRLYWYRQTLGQGPEFLTYFQNEAQLEKSRLLSDRFSAERPKGSFSTLEIQRTEQGDSAMYLCASSDTSGNEKLFFGSGTQLSVL.

This clonotype was counted a few times. V and J are TRBV9 and TRBJ2-2; possible D gene TRBD2, 6 bases. The germline gives CDR1 SGDLS, CDR2 YYNGEE. V shed 3 bases and J shed 5 bases, with 14 bases lying between them. This CDR3 comprises 15 residues. CDR3: CASSGTSLRTGELFF. The DNA for the CDR3 is TGTGCCAGCAGCGGTACTAGCTTACGTACCGGGGAGCTGTTTTTT.

CDR3 nucleotides: TGTGCCATCAGCGAAGGACAGGGTTGGACTGAAGCTTTCTTT. Encoded protein: CAISEGQGWTEAFF. This chain uses TRBV10-3 with TRBJ1-1; 8 bases agree with TRBD1. Germline V lookup: CDR1 ENHRY, CDR2 SYGVKD. V gave up 6 bases and J gave up 5 bases; unmatched junction bases: 8. The CDR3 loop spans 14 amino acids.

The chain recombines TRBV5-5 with TRBJ2-7, with unresolved D. In germline, CDR1 is SGHKS, CDR2 YYEKEE (reference sequence). Trimming took off 1 base at V and 2 bases at J, with 10 bases between the two ends. The CDR3 is 14 residues long. The CDR3 spells CASSLWQSAYEQYF. The CDR3 nucleotides read TGTGCCAGCAGCTTGTGGCAATCCGCCTACGAGCAGTACTTC.

This clonotype has just a few counts. The rearrangement uses TRBV5-1 and TRBJ1-1; TRBD1 is a possible D gene (6 bases). The V gene lost 0 bases and the J gene lost 1 base, with 22 bases spanning the gap. The CDR3 has 19 residues. Germline CDR1 SGHRS, CDR2 YFSETQ. The CDR3 sequence: CASSLEPLIGGPSNTEAFF. CDR3 nucleotides: TGCGCCAGCAGCTTGGAGCCTTTAATTGGGGGCCCATCGAACACTGAAGCTTTCTTT. Variable domain in full (rest from reference TRBV5-1 and TRBJ1-1): KAGVTQTPRYLIKTRGQQVTLSCSPISGHRSVSWYQQTPGQGLQFLFEYFSETQRNKGNFPGRFSGRQFSNSRSEMNVSTLELGDSALYLCASSLEPLIGGPSNTEAFFGQGTRLTVV.

The chain uses TRBV5-1 and TRBJ2-2; TRBD2 matches at 14 bases. Germline loops: CDR1 SGHRS, CDR2 YFSETQ. The CDR3 sequence is 18 residues long. V lost 4 bases, J lost 2 bases, and 7 bases stayed unmatched. This CDR3 reads CASSPSTSGRVNTGELFF. CDR3 coding DNA: TGCGCCAGCAGCCCATCGACTAGCGGGAGGGTAAACACCGGGGAGCTGTTTTTT. Full variable domain (missing parts from reference TRBV5-1 and TRBJ2-2): KAGVTQTPRYLIKTRGQQVTLSCSPISGHRSVSWYQQTPGQGLQFLFEYFSETQRNKGNFPGRFSGRQFSNSRSEMNVSTLELGDSALYLCASSPSTSGRVNTGELFFGEGSRLTVL.

The rearrangement uses TRBV24-1 and TRBJ2-3; D call uncertain. Germline values: CDR1 KGHDR, CDR2 SFDVKD. CDR3 length equals 14 residues. The V end was cut by 3 bases, the J end by 1 base, with 7 bases between. In DNA form, the CDR3 reads TGTGCCACCAGTGATGGTGGCCGCACAGATACGCAGTATTTT. Its protein is CATSDGGRTDTQYF.

This clonotype was seen a handful of times. V gene TRBV5-1 combines with J gene TRBJ2-1, with TRBD2 identical over 15 bases. The CDR3 sequence is 17 residues long. CDR1 and CDR2 (germline): SGHRS, YFSETQ. V lost 4 bases and J lost 2; bases outside the gene matches: 4. CDR3 sequence (DNA): TGCGCCAGCAGCCGGGGACTAGCGGGAGGTGCCTACAATGAGCAGTTCTTC. It codes for CASSRGLAGGAYNEQFF. The complete variable domain, with remaining parts taken from reference TRBV5-1 and TRBJ2-1, reads KAGVTQTPRYLIKTRGQQVTLSCSPISGHRSVSWYQQTPGQGLQFLFEYFSETQRNKGNFPGRFSGRQFSNSRSEMNVSTLELGDSALYLCASSRGLAGGAYNEQFFGPGTRLTVL.

This clonotype showed up just a few times. The J gene is TRBJ2-1, the V gene TRBV20-1; D ambiguous. Germline V gene data show CDR1 as DFQATT and CDR2 as SNEGSKA (reference sequence). Trimming pared 0 bases from V and 3 bases from J, leaving 15 bases between. This CDR3 is 16 amino acids long. CDR3 in DNA: TGCAGTGCTAGAGATCGGCGACTCTCCCGCTACAATGAGCAGTTCTTC. Translated, it gives CSARDRRLSRYNEQFF.

In its sample, this clonotype was seen a few times. V is TRBV7-2 and J is TRBJ2-5; 9 bases line up with TRBD2. CDR3 length: 16 residues. Germline V gene lookup returns CDR1 SGHTA and CDR2 FQGNSA. V gave up 1 base and J gave up 3 bases; unmatched junction bases: 6. CDR3 sequence (DNA): TGTGCCAGCAGCTTAGTGAGCGGGAGGAGGAAAGAGACCCAGTACTTC. Protein product: CASSLVSGRRKETQYF.